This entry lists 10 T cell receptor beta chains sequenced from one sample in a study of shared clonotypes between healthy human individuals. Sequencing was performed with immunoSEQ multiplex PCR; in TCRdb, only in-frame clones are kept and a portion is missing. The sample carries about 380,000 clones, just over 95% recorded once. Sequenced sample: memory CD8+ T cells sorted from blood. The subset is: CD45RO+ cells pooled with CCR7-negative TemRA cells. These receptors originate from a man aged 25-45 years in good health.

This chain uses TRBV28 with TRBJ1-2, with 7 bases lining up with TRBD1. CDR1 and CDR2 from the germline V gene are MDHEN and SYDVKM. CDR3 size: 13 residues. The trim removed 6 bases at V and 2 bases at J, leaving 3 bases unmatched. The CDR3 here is CASRPTGNYGYTF. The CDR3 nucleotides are TGTGCCAGCAGGCCGACAGGGAACTATGGCTACACCTTC.

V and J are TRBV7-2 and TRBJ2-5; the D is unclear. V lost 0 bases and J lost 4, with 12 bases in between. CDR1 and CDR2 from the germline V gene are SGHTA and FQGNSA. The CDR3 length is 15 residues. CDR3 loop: CASSLAGLVAETQYF. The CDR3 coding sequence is TGTGCCAGCAGCTTAGCGGGTCTAGTGGCAGAGACCCAGTACTTC. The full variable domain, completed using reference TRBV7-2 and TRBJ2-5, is GAGVSQSPSNKVTEKGKDVELRCDPISGHTALYWYRQSLGQGLEFLIYFQGNSAPDKSGLPSDRFSAERTGGSVSTLTIQRTQQEDSAVYLCASSLAGLVAETQYFGPGTRLLVL.

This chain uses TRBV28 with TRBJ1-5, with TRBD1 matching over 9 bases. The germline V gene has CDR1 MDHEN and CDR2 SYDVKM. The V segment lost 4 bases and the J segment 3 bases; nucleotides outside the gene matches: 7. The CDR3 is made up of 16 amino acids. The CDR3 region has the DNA TGTGCCAGCAGTTGGATTGGACAGGGGTTCAATCAGCCCCAGCATTTT. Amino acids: CASSWIGQGFNQPQHF.

This chain's CDR3 is CASSGVGGVYGYTF. The CDR3 DNA reads TGTGCCAGCAGCGGGGTAGGGGGCGTCTATGGCTACACCTTC. This chain links TRBV9 with TRBJ1-2; 7 bases match TRBD1. Germline loops: CDR1 SGDLS, CDR2 YYNGEE. The CDR3 covers 14 residues. Trimming cost V 3 bases and J 4 bases; bases outside gene matches: 6. The variable domain in full, completed from reference TRBV9 and TRBJ1-2, reads DSGVTQTPKHLITATGQRVTLRCSPRSGDLSVYWYQQSLDQGLQFLIQYYNGEERAKGNILERFSAQQFPDLHSELNLSSLELGDSALYFCASSGVGGVYGYTFGSGTRLTVV.

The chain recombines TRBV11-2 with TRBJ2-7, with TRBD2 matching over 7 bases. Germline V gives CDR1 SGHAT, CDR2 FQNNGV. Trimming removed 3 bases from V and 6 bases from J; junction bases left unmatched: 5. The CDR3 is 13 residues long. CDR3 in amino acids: CASSFWEGSEQYF. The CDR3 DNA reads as TGTGCCAGCAGCTTTTGGGAGGGAAGCGAGCAGTACTTC. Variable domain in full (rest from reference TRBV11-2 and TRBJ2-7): EAGVAQSPRYKIIEKRQSVAFWCNPISGHATLYWYQQILGQGPKLLIQFQNNGVVDDSQLPKDRFSAERLKGVDSTLKIQPAKLEDSAVYLCASSFWEGSEQYFGPGTRLTVT.

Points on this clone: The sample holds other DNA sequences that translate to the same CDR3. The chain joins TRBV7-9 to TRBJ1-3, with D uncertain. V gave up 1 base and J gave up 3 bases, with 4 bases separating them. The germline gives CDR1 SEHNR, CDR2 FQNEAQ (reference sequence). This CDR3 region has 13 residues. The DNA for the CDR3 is TGTGCCAGCAGCTTAGAAGGTGGAAACACCATATATTTT. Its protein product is CASSLEGGNTIYF.

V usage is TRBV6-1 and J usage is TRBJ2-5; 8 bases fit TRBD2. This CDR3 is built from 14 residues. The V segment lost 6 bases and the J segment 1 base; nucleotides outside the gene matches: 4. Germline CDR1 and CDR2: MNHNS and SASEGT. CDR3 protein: CASSPGGGQETQYF. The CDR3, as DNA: TGTGCCAGCAGCCCGGGGGGGGGCCAAGAGACCCAGTACTTC.

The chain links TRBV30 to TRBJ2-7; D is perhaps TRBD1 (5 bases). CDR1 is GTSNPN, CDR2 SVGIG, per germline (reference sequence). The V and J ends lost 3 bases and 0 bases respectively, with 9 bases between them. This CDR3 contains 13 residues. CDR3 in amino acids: CAWSRQSSYEQYF. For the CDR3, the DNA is TGTGCCTGGAGCCGACAGTCCTCCTACGAGCAGTACTTC.

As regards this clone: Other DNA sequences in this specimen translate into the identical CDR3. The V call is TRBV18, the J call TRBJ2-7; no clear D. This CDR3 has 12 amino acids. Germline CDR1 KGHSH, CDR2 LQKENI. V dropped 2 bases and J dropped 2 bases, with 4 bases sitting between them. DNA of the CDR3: TGTGCCAGCTCACCAACAACCTACGAGCAGTACTTC. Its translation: CASSPTTYEQYF.

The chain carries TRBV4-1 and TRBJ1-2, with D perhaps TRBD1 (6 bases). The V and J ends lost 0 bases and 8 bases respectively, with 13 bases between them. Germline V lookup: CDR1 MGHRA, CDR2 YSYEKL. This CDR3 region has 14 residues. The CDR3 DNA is TGCGCCAGCAGCCAAGATCGGGGGCGCGCCGGCTACACCTTC. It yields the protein CASSQDRGRAGYTF.